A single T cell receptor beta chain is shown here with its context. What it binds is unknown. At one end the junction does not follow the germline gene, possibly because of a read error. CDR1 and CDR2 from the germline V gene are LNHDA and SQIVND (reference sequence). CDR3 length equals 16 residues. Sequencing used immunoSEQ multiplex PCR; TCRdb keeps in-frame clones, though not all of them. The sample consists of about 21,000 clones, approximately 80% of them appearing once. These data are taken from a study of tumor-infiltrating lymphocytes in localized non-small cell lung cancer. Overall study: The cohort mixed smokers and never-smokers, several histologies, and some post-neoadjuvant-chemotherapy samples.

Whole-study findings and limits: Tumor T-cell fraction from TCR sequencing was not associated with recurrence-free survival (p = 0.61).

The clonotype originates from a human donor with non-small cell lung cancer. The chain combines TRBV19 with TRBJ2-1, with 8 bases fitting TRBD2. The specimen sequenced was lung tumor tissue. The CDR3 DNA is TGTGCCAGTAGTGTAGATCTAGCGGGCTTCTACAATGAGCAGTTCTTC. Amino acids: CASSVDLAGFYNEQFF. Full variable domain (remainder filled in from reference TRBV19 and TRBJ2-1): DGGITQSPKYLFRKEGQNVTLSCEQNLNHDAMYWYRQDPGQGLRLIYYSQIVNDFQKGDIAEGYSVSREKKESFPLTVTSAQKNPTAFYLCASSVDLAGFYNEQFFGPGTRLTVL.